This is a list of T cell receptor beta chains from one sample in a study of blood T cell repertoires in COVID-19. Measured with immunoSEQ multiplex PCR; TCRdb has only the in-frame clones, and not every one. The sample lists 250,000 to 300,000 clones; roughly 86% were seen once. Sample: peripheral blood. The source is a woman aged 25 to 39 with COVID-19, enrolled during active disease. The CDR3 runs from the conserved cysteine through the conserved F or W. D genes are given only for firm matches. The size of a clone is reported for some rows only, either as once, few or many, or as a class for expanded clones.

abundance	d_gene	v_gene	j_gene	CDR3aa	CDR3nt
.	TRBD2	TRBV20-1	TRBJ2-7	CSASVLAGDPYEQYF	TGCAGTGCTAGTGTCTTAGCGGGAGATCCGTACGAGCAGTACTTC
.	TRBD1	TRBV27	TRBJ2-2	CASSLSRGPGELFF	TGTGCCAGCAGTTTATCTAGGGGGCCCGGGGAGCTGTTTTTT
.	TRBD1	TRBV2	TRBJ2-5	CASSPGTGKKETQYF	TGTGCCAGCAGTCCCGGGACAGGGAAGAAAGAGACCCAGTACTTC
.	TRBD1	TRBV28	TRBJ2-1	CASNSLGGQLNEQFF	TGTGCCAGCAACAGTCTTGGGGGACAGCTCAATGAGCAGTTCTTC
.	.	TRBV7-2	TRBJ2-7	CASSSGSSVGSYF	TGTGCCAGCAGCTCGGGCAGTAGCGTGGGGTCGTACTTC
.	.	TRBV11-3	TRBJ2-2	CASSLTGKNTGELFF	TGTGCCAGCAGCTTAACGGGAAAGAACACCGGGGAGCTGTTTTTT
.	TRBD2	TRBV20-1	TRBJ2-1	CSASDSTGTSGRPYNEQFF	TGCAGTGCTAGTGACAGCACCGGGACTAGCGGGAGGCCCTACAATGAGCAGTTCTTC
.	.	TRBV5-8	TRBJ1-4	CASSLLGGVTNEKLFF	TGTGCCAGCAGCTTGTTGGGCGGGGTTACTAATGAAAAACTGTTTTTT
.	TRBD2	TRBV13	TRBJ2-5	CASSLQREYQETQYF	TGTGCCAGCAGCTTACAGCGGGAGTACCAAGAGACCCAGTACTTC
.	TRBD2	TRBV7-3	TRBJ2-1	CASSLTLAGGYNEQFF	TGTGCCAGCAGCTTAACGCTAGCGGGAGGCTACAATGAGCAGTTCTTC
.	TRBD2	TRBV3-1/TRBV3-2	TRBJ2-1	CASSQEFGSGPGDEQFF	TGTGCCAGCAGCCAAGAATTCGGTAGCGGGCCCGGGGATGAGCAGTTCTTC
once	.	TRBV12-5	TRBJ2-7	CASGPPQGGEQYF	TGTGCTAGTGGCCCCCCCCAGGGGGGCGAGCAGTACTTC
.	.	TRBV3-1/TRBV3-2	TRBJ1-5	CASSQDWSSNQPQHF	TGTGCCAGCAGCCAAGATTGGAGTAGCAATCAGCCCCAGCATTTT
.	.	TRBV27	TRBJ2-7	CASNQTGNPYEQYF	TGTGCCAGCAACCAGACAGGCAACCCCTACGAGCAGTACTTC
.	.	TRBV5-4	TRBJ2-5	CASSLDGMLGSQYF	TGTGCCAGCAGCTTAGACGGGATGTTAGGGTCCCAGTACTTC
few	.	TRBV2	TRBJ2-1	CASSTEGNEQFF	TGTGCCAGCAGCACCGAGGGCAATGAGCAGTTCTTC
.	TRBD2	TRBV5-1	TRBJ2-2	CASSLLAGEAGELFF	TGCGCCAGCAGCTTACTAGCGGGAGAGGCCGGGGAGCTGTTTTTT
.	.	TRBV2	TRBJ1-2	CASSEIAASYGYTF	TGTGCCAGCAGTGAAATAGCGGCCAGCTATGGCTACACCTTC
once	.	TRBV9	TRBJ1-2	CASSVDENYGYTF	TGTGCCAGCAGCGTAGACGAGAACTATGGCTACACCTTC
once	.	TRBV30	TRBJ2-5	CAGTIAVRETQYF	TGTGCCGGGACGATCGCGGTTCGAGAGACCCAGTACTTC
.	TRBD1	TRBV28	TRBJ1-5	CASSSPGQGDGDSRVGNQPQHF	TGTGCCAGCAGTTCCCCCGGACAGGGGGATGGCGATAGCAGGGTCGGCAATCAGCCCCAGCATTTT
.	TRBD1	TRBV18	TRBJ1-2	CASSPDRGPNYGYTF	TGTGCCAGCTCACCAGACAGGGGCCCTAACTATGGCTACACCTTC
.	.	TRBV19	TRBJ1-2	CASSIDLGNYGYTF	TGTGCCAGTAGTATAGATCTGGGCAACTATGGCTACACCTTC
.	.	TRBV7-2	TRBJ1-1	CASSPGAANTEAFF	TGTGCCAGCAGCCCCGGAGCTGCGAACACTGAAGCTTTCTTT
.	TRBD1	TRBV4-1	TRBJ2-7	CASSHKGTGIPYEQYF	TGCGCCAGCAGCCATAAAGGGACAGGGATACCCTACGAGCAGTACTTC
.	TRBD1	TRBV7-2	TRBJ2-5	CASSLVSVRGFQETQYF	TGTGCCAGCAGCTTAGTGTCGGTCAGGGGGTTTCAAGAGACCCAGTACTTC
.	.	TRBV7-9	TRBJ2-5	CASAGGETQYF	TGTGCCAGCGCTGGGGGGGAGACCCAGTACTTC
.	.	TRBV5-1	TRBJ2-5	CASSLSPGGGAETQYF	TGCGCCAGCAGCTTGTCGCCTGGAGGGGGGGCAGAGACCCAGTACTTC
.	.	TRBV4-1	TRBJ1-5	CASSPQRVSNQPQHF	TGCGCCAGCAGCCCCCAGAGGGTTAGCAATCAGCCCCAGCATTTT
.	.	TRBV25-1	TRBJ1-4	CASSDSRDSEKLFF	TGTGCCAGCAGTGATAGCAGGGATAGTGAAAAACTGTTTTTT
.	.	TRBV6-6	TRBJ2-5	CASRRPLGGETQYF	TGTGCCAGCAGACGTCCGTTGGGGGGTGAGACCCAGTACTTC
.	.	TRBV4-1	TRBJ2-3	CASSQDIGGRTDTQYF	TGCGCCAGCAGCCAAGATATAGGGGGACGCACAGATACGCAGTATTTT
.	.	TRBV19	TRBJ1-3	CASSRGGNTIYF	TGTGCCAGTAGCAGGGGAGGAAACACCATATATTTT
.	.	TRBV5-5	TRBJ1-3	CASSLRGSSGNTIYF	TGTGCCAGCAGCTTGCGAGGCAGCTCTGGAAACACCATATATTTT
few	TRBD2	TRBV11-3	TRBJ2-1	CASSLTGTSGTEQFF	TGTGCCAGCAGCTTAACTGGAACTAGCGGGACTGAGCAGTTCTTC
.	TRBD1	TRBV29-1	TRBJ2-7	CSVRPGQGSHEQYF	TGCAGCGTCCGCCCGGGACAGGGTAGCCACGAGCAGTACTTC
.	TRBD2	TRBV9	TRBJ2-7	CASSVATSGHYYEQYF	TGTGCCAGCAGCGTCGCGACTAGCGGACACTACTACGAGCAGTACTTC